The clone carrying this T cell receptor (beta chain) was picked up many times. This sample is drawn from a study of glioma-infiltrating T cells. Using RNA template, CDR3s of TCR alpha and beta were amplified with iRepertoire arm-PCR. Via MiXCR, TCRdb re-called the multiplex PCR reads, giving one row per CDR3 protein. The sample has around 90,000 distinct CDR3 sequences, about 40% seen once. CDR1 and CDR2 (germline): MNHNS, SASEGT. The CDR3 covers 14 residues. Trimming cost V 5 bases and J 7 bases, with 15 bases left between them. The receptor was derived from a human donor with low-grade glioma or glioblastoma, undergoing nonglioma brain surgery, or in good health (not recorded which). The chain links TRBV6-1 to TRBJ1-5, with unresolved D. The sample consisted of glioma tissue, nonneoplastic brain tissue, or PBMCs (not recorded which). CDR3 sequence: CASSFGPADQPQHF. The CDR3 nucleotides read TGTGCCAGCAGTTTCGGCCCAGCCGACCAGCCCCAGCATTTT.